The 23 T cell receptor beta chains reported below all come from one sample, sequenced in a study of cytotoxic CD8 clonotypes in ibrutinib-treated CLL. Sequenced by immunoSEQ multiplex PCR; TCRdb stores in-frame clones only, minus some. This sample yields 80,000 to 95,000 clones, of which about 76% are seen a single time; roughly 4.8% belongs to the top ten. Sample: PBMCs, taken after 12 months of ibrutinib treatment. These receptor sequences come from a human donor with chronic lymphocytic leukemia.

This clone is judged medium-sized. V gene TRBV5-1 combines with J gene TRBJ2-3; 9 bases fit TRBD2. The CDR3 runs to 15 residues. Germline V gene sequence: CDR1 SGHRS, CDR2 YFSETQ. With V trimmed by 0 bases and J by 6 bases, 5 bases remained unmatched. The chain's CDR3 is CASSLGASGEDTQYF. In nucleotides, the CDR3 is TGCGCCAGCAGCTTGGGGGCTAGCGGGGAGGATACGCAGTATTTT.

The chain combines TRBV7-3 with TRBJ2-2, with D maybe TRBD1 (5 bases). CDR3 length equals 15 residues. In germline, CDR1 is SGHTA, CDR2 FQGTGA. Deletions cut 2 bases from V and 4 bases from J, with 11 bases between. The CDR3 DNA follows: TGTGCCAGCAGCTTAGTTCAGGGCGGCACCGGGGAGCTGTTTTTT. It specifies CASSLVQGGTGELFF.

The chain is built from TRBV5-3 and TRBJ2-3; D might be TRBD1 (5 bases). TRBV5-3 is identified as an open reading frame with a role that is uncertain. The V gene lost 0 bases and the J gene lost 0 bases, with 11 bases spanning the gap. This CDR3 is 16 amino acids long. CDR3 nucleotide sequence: TGTGCCAGAAGCTTGGTGGCAGGGCCCAGCACAGATACGCAGTATTTT. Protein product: CARSLVAGPSTDTQYF.

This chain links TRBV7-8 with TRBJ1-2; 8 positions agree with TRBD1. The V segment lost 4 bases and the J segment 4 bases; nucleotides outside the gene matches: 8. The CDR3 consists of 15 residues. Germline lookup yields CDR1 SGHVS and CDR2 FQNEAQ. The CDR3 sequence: CASSSVTGAGYGYTF. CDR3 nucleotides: TGTGCCAGCAGCTCGGTGACAGGGGCGGGCTATGGCTACACCTTC.

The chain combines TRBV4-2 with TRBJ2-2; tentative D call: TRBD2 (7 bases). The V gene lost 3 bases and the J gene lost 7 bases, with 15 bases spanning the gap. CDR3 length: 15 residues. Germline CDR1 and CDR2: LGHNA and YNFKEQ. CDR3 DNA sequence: TGTGCCAGCAGCCAGGGTCCAGGGGAGGGCGGGGAGCTGTTTTTT. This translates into CASSQGPGEGGELFF.

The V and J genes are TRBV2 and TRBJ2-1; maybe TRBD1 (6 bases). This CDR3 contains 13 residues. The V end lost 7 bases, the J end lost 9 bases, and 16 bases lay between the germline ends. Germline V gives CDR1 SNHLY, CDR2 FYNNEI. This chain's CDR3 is CASIGQGKGEQFF. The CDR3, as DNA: TGTGCCAGCATTGGGCAGGGGAAGGGTGAGCAGTTCTTC.

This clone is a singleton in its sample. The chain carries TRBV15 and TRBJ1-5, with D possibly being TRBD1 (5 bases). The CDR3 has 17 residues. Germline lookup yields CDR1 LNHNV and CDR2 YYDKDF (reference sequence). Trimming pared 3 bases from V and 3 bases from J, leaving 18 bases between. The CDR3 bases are TGTGCCACCAGCAGTGCCCGGACGTTGGGGGACAATCAGCCCCAGCATTTT. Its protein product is CATSSARTLGDNQPQHF.

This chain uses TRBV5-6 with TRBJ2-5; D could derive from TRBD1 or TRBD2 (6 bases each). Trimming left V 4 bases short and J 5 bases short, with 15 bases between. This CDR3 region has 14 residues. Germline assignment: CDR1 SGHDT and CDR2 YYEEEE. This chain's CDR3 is CASSARLGGETQYF. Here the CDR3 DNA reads TGTGCCAGCAGCGCCAGACTAGGGGGGGAGACCCAGTACTTC.

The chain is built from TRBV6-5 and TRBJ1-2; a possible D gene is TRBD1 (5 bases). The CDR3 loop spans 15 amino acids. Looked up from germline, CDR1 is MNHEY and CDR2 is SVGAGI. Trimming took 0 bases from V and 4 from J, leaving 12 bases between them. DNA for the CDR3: TGTGCCAGCAGTTACTCGGGGGACGGAACCTATGGCTACACCTTC. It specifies CASSYSGDGTYGYTF.

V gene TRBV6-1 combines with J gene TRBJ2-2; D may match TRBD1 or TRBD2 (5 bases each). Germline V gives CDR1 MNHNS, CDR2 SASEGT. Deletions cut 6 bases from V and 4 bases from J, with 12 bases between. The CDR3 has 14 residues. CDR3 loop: CASRVGDFTGELFF. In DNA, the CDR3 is TGTGCCAGCAGGGTGGGGGATTTCACCGGGGAGCTGTTTTTT.

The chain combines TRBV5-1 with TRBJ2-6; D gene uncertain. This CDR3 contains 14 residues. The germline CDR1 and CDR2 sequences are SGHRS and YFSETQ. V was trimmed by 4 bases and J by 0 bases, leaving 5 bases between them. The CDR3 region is CASSESSGANVLTF. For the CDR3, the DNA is TGCGCCAGCAGCGAATCCTCTGGGGCCAACGTCCTGACTTTC.

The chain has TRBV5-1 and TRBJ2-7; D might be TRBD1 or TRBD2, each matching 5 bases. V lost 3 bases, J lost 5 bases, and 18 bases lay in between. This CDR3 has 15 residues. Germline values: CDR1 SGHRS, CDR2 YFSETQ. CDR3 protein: CASSWWDPGSDEQYF. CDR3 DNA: TGCGCCAGCAGCTGGTGGGACCCAGGAAGCGACGAGCAGTACTTC.

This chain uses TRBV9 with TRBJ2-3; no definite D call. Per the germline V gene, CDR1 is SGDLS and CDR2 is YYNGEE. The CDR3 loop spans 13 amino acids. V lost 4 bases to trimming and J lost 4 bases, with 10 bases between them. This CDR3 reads CASSHPPSDTQYF. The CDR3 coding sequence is TGTGCCAGCAGCCACCCCCCTTCAGATACGCAGTATTTT.

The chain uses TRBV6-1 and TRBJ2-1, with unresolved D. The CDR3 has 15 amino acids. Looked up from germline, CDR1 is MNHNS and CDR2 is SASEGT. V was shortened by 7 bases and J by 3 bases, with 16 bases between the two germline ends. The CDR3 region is CASTTAWADYNEQFF. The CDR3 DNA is TGTGCCAGCACCACAGCCTGGGCGGACTACAATGAGCAGTTCTTC.

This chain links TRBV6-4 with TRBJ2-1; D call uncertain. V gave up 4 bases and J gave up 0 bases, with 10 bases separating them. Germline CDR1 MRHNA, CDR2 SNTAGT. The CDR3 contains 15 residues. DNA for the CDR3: TGTGCCAGCAGTGTTGAGCTCAGCTCCTACAATGAGCAGTTCTTC. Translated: CASSVELSSYNEQFF.

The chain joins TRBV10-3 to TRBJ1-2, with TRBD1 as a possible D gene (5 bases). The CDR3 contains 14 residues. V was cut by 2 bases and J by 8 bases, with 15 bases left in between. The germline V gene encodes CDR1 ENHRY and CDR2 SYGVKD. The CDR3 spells CAISELGGAAGYTF. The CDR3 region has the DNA TGTGCCATCAGTGAGCTCGGAGGGGCCGCCGGCTACACCTTC.

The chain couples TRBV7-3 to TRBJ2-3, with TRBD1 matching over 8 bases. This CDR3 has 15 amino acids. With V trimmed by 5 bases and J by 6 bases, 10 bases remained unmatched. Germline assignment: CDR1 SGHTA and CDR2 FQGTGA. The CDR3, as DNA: TGTGCCAGCAGCCCCGGGAACAGGGGGACCGATACGCAGTATTTT. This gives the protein CASSPGNRGTDTQYF.

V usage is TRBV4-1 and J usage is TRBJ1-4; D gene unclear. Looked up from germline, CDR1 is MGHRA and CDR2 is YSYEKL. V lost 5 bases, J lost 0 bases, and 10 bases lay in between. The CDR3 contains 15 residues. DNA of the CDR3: TGCGCCAGCAGCGAACCCACCGCAACTAATGAAAAACTGTTTTTT. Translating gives CASSEPTATNEKLFF.

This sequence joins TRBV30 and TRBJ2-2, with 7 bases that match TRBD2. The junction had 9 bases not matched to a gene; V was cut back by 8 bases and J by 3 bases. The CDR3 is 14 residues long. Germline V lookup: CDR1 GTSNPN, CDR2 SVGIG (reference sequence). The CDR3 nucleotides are TGTGCCGTCCCGCGGGGGAGGGACACCGGGGAGCTGTTTTTT. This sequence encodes CAVPRGRDTGELFF.

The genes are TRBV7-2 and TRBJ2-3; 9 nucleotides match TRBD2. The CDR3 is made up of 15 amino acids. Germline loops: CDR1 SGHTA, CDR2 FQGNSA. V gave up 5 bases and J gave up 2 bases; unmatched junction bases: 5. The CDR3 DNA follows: TGTGCCAGCAGCCTAATAGCGGGGGCCACAGATACGCAGTATTTT. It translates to CASSLIAGATDTQYF.

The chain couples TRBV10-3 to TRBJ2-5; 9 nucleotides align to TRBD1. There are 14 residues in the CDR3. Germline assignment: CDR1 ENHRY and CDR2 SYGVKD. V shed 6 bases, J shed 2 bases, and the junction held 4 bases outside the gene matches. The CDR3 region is CAIRGGQGQETQYF. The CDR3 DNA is TGTGCCATCAGGGGAGGACAGGGGCAAGAGACCCAGTACTTC.

The CDR3 here is CASQLGQGLGYTF. The DNA of the CDR3 is TGTGCCAGCCAACTCGGACAGGGGTTGGGCTACACCTTC. This chain joins TRBV7-2 and TRBJ1-2, with 9 bases identical to TRBD1. The CDR3 is 13 residues long. Germline V gives CDR1 SGHTA, CDR2 FQGNSA. The trim removed 8 bases at V and 8 bases at J, leaving 9 bases unmatched.

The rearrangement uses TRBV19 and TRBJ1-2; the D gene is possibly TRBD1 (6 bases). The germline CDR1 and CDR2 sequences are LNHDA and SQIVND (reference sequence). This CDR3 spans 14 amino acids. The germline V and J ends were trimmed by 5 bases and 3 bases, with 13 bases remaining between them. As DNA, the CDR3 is TGTGCCAGTAGTCTCCAGACAGGCTACTATGGCTACACCTTC. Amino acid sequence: CASSLQTGYYGYTF.